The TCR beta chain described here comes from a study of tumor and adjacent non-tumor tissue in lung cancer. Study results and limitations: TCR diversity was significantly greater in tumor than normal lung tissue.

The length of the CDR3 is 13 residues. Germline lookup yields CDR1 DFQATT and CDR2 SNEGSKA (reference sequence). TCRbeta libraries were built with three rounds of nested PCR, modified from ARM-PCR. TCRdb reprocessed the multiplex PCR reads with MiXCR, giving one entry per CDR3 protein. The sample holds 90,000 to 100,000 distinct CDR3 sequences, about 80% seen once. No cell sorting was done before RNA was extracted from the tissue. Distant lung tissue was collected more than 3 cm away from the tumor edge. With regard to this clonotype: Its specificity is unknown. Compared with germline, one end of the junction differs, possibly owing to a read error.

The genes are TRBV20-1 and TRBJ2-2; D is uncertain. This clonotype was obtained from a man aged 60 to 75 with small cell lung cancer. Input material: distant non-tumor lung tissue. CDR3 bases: TGCAGTGCTAGATTACGGGCCACCGAGGAGCTGTTTTTT. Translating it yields CSARLRATEELFF.